This T cell receptor (beta chain) was observed in a study of cytomegalovirus exposure and HLA in healthy donors. The primer mix had 60 Vbeta and 13 Jbeta primers. Measured with immunoSEQ multiplex PCR; TCRdb has only the in-frame clones, and not every one. In the table there are roughly 190,000 clones, 79% of which are singletons. Per germline, CDR1 WSHSY and CDR2 SAAADI. Trimming removed 4 bases from V and 0 bases from J; junction bases left unmatched: 9. CDR3 length: 17 residues. Sequencing was carried out using PBMCs. The source of this sequence is a girl between 5 and 17 years old in good health and CMV-seropositive. The V call is TRBV10-2, the J call TRBJ2-3; 8 nucleotides line up with TRBD2. This CDR3 is CASSAGGLALSTDTQYF. CDR3 DNA: TGCGCCAGCAGTGCGGGGGGGTTAGCGCTCAGCACAGATACGCAGTATTTT.